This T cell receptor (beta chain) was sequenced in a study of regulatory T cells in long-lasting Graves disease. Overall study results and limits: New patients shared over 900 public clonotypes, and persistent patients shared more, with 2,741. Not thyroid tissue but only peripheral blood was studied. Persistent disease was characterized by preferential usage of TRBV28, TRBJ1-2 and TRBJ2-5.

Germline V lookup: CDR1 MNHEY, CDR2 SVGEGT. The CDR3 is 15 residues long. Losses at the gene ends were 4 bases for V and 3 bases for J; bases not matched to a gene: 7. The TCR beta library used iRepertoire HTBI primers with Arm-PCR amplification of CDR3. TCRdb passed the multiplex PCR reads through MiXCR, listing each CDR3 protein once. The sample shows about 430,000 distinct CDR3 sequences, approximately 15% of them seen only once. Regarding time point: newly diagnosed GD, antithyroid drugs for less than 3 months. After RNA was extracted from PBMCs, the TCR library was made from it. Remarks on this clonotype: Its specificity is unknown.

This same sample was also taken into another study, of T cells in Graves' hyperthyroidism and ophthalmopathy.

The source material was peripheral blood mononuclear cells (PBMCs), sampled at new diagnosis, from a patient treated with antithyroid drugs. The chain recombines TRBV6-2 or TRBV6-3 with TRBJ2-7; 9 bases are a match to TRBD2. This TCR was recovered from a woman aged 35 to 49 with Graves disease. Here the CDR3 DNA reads TGTGCCAGCAGTTTAGGCGGGAGGGATCTCTACGAGCAGTACTTC. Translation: CASSLGGRDLYEQYF.